This T cell receptor beta chain derives from a study of blood T cell repertoires in COVID-19. On the study more broadly: The United States, Italy and Spain provided the acute and convalescent COVID-19 samples. PBMCs, B-cell-depleted T cells, or T cells were the source of the cDNA or gDNA that made up the material.

As processed by the authors: Cell counts per sample came from amplifying reference gene primers. Libraries were prepared by immunoSEQ multiplex PCR; TCRdb keeps only in-frame clonotypes and omits some of them. V, J and clone size are those of that table, while D and trimming were read from the DNA. The sample shows under 130,000 clones, approximately 84% of them seen only once. Sequencing used peripheral blood. The receptor comes from a human donor in a cohort sampled during active COVID-19.

This chain's CDR3 is CSVEPAGEGTGELFF. The DNA of the CDR3 is TGCAGCGTTGAACCAGCGGGGGAAGGCACCGGGGAGCTGTTTTTT. The chain carries TRBV29-1 and TRBJ2-2; 8 nucleotides agree with TRBD2. The germline V gene has CDR1 SQVTM and CDR2 ANQGSEA. The CDR3 contains 15 residues. The J segment lost 4 bases and the V segment lost 2 bases, leaving 6 bases of the junction unmatched.